This record covers a single T cell receptor (beta chain). Its antigen specificity is not known. Base quality data are lacking; no much larger clone is found one base away. V is cut by 4 bases and J by 8 bases, and the space between the germline ends is 14 bases. CDR1 and CDR2 are drawn from the germline V gene: SGDLS, YYNGEE. From cysteine to phenylalanine, the CDR3 is 13 amino acids long. Only CDR3 DNA remains: 39 bases, in frame from the first base. Whole blood was collected in K2EDTA tubes by collaborating institutions according to the institutions' own protocols. For TCRbeta analysis, collaborator samples were shipped as frozen whole blood, as isolated PBMCs, or as DNA extracted from either sample type. This entry belongs to a study of blood T cell repertoires in COVID-19 (dated by TCRdb to the early 2020s). At the level of the whole study: The collaborator samples originated in the United States, Italy and Spain and spanned the acute and convalescent phases of COVID-19. The prospective study material was composed of cDNA or gDNA derived from T cells, B-cell-depleted T cells, or PBMCs. Deeply sampled blood TCRbeta repertoires from subjects exposed to, actively infected with, or recovered from COVID-19 were included in the dataset. The repertoires were released in a freely available public database meant as a resource for research on the immune response to SARS-CoV-2. The samples were drawn from the first 160 participants of the ongoing ImmuneRACE study and from 1,254 subjects provided by 6 global collaborators. Nearly every sample came with metadata listing a de-identified subject ID, COVID-19 status, age in years and sex. HLA class I and class II types, where available, came from metadata supplied by the sample provider rather than from assay-based typing.

TCRbeta CDR3 regions were amplified from genomic DNA by means of the immunoSEQ Assay, a bias-controlled multiplex PCR. As for the original processing: Within the assay, amplification of reference gene primers was used to estimate how many nucleated cells each sample contained. Sequence reads were collapsed and filtered to measure the absolute abundance of every unique TCRbeta CDR3 rearrangement. Productive Simpson clonality was computed per sample as the square root of Simpson's diversity index over productive rearrangements. TCRdb retrieved this table from immuneACCESS and kept in-frame rearrangements only. Not all clones are present; in checked studies, unresolved V genes account for under half, and no reason is known for the remainder. For V, J and clone size, that table is used; D and trimming come from the DNA. This sample comprises 85,000 to 95,000 clones, about 80% of them detected only once. The ten largest clones capture 6% to 8.5% of the sample.

Summary of the overall study and its limitations: The amount of clinical and demographic metadata varied by source and participant and was provided uncurated.

Sequenced: peripheral blood. The source of this sequence is a man aged 70-80 years with acute or convalescent COVID-19. Recombination joined TRBV9 with TRBJ2-3, with the D gene too uncertain to name. In nucleotide form, the sequence is TGTGCCAGCAGCTACGCCCCCCGAGGTACGCAGTATTTT. Its protein reads: CASSYAPRGTQYF.